This passage covers 29 T cell receptor beta chains from one sample sequenced in a study of cytomegalovirus exposure and HLA in healthy donors. A multiplex PCR was run with 60 Vbeta primers and 13 Jbeta primers. Some clones are missing from TCRdb's copy, which holds only in-frame ones; the method was immunoSEQ multiplex PCR. The sample holds hundreds of thousands of clones, roughly 82% seen once. Sequencing used PBMCs. These receptors came from a man between 40 and 49 years old in good health and CMV-seropositive.

J is TRBJ1-2 and V is TRBV6-1; no clear D gene. V was cut by 8 bases and J by 8 bases, with 9 bases left in between. The CDR3 has 10 amino acids. The germline CDR1 and CDR2 sequences are MNHNS and SASEGT. The CDR3 reads CASGGLGYTF. For the CDR3, the DNA is TGTGCCAGCGGAGGGTTAGGCTACACCTTC.

The chain carries TRBV27 and TRBJ2-1; 9 positions agree with TRBD2. J lost 7 bases, V lost 3 bases, and 4 bases had no gene match. The CDR3 sequence is 14 residues long. Germline V CDR1 and CDR2: MNHEY, SMNVEV (reference sequence). DNA for the CDR3: TGTGCCAGCAGTTTTGCGGGAGGGGGGAATGAGCAGTTCTTC. Translating it yields CASSFAGGGNEQFF.

The chain joins TRBV7-3 to TRBJ2-2; D not certain. The CDR3 sequence is 12 residues long. Germline V gene lookup returns CDR1 SGHTA and CDR2 FQGTGA. V dropped 5 bases and J dropped 4 bases, with 5 bases sitting between them. The CDR3 DNA reads TGTGCCAGCAGCGTATCCACCGGGGAGCTGTTTTTT. Protein sequence: CASSVSTGELFF.

The V call is TRBV6-1, the J call TRBJ1-1; 7 nucleotides align to TRBD1. The V and J ends lost 1 base and 4 bases, in that order; junction bases with no gene match: 3. This CDR3 spans 14 amino acids. Germline loops: CDR1 MNHNS, CDR2 SASEGT. The CDR3 bases are TGTGCCAGCAGTGAAGGGGCAGGGGGCACTGAAGCTTTCTTT. It translates to CASSEGAGGTEAFF.

This clone was counted a single time. Other DNA variants within this sample encode the same CDR3. The chain employs TRBV5-1 and TRBJ2-1; TRBD2 aligns across 8 bases. The germline CDR1 and CDR2 sequences are SGHRS and YFSETQ. CDR3 length equals 18 residues. With V trimmed by 0 bases and J by 0 bases, 8 bases remained unmatched. CDR3 in amino acids: CASSLVGSGTSSYNEQFF. The CDR3 DNA is TGCGCCAGCAGCTTGGTAGGTAGCGGGACAAGCTCCTACAATGAGCAGTTCTTC.

The rearrangement joins TRBV10-2 to TRBJ1-1, with a possible D match to TRBD1 (5 bases). The CDR3 consists of 15 residues. Germline V gene sequence: CDR1 WSHSY, CDR2 SAAADI. V lost 3 bases, J lost 2 bases, and 13 bases lay in between. The CDR3 region is CASSDRRGSNTEAFF. The CDR3 bases are TGCGCCAGCAGTGATCGAAGGGGCTCAAACACTGAAGCTTTCTTT.

The chain is built from TRBV5-1 and TRBJ1-5; D is unresolved. CDR1 is SGHRS, CDR2 YFSETQ, per germline. V was trimmed by 4 bases and J by 9 bases, leaving 14 bases between them. This CDR3 has 13 residues. CDR3 nucleotide sequence: TGCGCCAGCAGCGAGGCGATAGGAGGGCCCCAGCATTTT. Its protein product is CASSEAIGGPQHF.

J is TRBJ2-2 and V is TRBV27; TRBD1 matches 10 bases. The CDR3 length is 16 residues. Germline CDR1 MNHEY, CDR2 SMNVEV (reference sequence). Unmatched junction bases numbered 11, after V lost 5 bases and J lost 8 bases. The CDR3 reads CASSPTGGTVAGELFF. In DNA form, the CDR3 reads TGTGCCAGCAGTCCGACAGGGGGCACAGTGGCTGGGGAGCTGTTTTTT.

The V call is TRBV18, the J call TRBJ2-1; a weak D match, TRBD2 (5 bases). V was shortened by 3 bases and J by 5 bases, with 14 bases between the two germline ends. Germline CDR1 reads KGHSH; CDR2 reads LQKENI. CDR3 length: 15 amino acids. The CDR3 loop reads CASSPATMGDNEQFF. In DNA form, the CDR3 reads TGTGCCAGCTCACCGGCGACTATGGGTGACAATGAGCAGTTCTTC.

Here the CDR3 reads CASSVGQAYGYTF. CDR3 DNA sequence: TGTGCCAGCAGCGTTGGACAGGCCTATGGCTACACCTTC. The genes are TRBV6-1 and TRBJ1-2, with 7 bases identical to TRBD1. This CDR3 is built from 13 residues. Germline V gene data show CDR1 as MNHNS and CDR2 as SASEGT. V shed 6 bases and J 4 bases; nucleotides not matched to a gene: 5.

The chain employs TRBV5-5 and TRBJ2-3; TRBD2 aligns across 7 bases. The trim removed 2 bases at V and 0 bases at J, leaving 9 bases unmatched. The CDR3 is made up of 17 amino acids. Per the germline V gene, CDR1 is SGHKS and CDR2 is YYEKEE (reference sequence). The CDR3 region has the DNA TGTGCCAGCAGCTTAGAGGCTAGCGGAACTAGCACAGATACGCAGTATTTT. It encodes CASSLEASGTSTDTQYF.

About this clone: The same CDR3 is also encoded by other DNA sequences in this sample. The genes are TRBV18 and TRBJ1-1; 8 bases are shared with TRBD1. This CDR3 has 14 amino acids. Germline V lookup: CDR1 KGHSH, CDR2 LQKENI. With V trimmed by 3 bases and J by 2 bases, 2 bases remained unmatched. Here the CDR3 DNA reads TGTGCCAGCTCACCGGACAGGGAAAACACTGAAGCTTTCTTT. The encoded protein is CASSPDRENTEAFF.

V usage is TRBV7-8 and J usage is TRBJ2-7; D is ambiguous. Trimming removed 2 bases from V and 3 bases from J, with 2 bases in between. The CDR3 is 11 amino acids. Germline CDR1 SGHVS, CDR2 FQNEAQ. For the CDR3, the DNA is TGTGCCAGCAGCTTATACTACGAGCAGTACGTC. This gives the protein CASSLYYEQYV.

This chain links TRBV7-3 with TRBJ2-5, with D possibly matching TRBD2 (5 bases). The CDR3 has 13 residues. Trimming pared 4 bases from V and 5 bases from J, leaving 11 bases between. Germline CDR1 is SGHTA and CDR2 is FQGTGA. This chain's CDR3 is CASSSRSGETQYF. The CDR3 region has the DNA TGTGCCAGCAGCTCCCGCTCGGGGGAGACCCAGTACTTC.

This chain connects TRBV27 to TRBJ2-2; D may be TRBD1 (6 bases). Trimming left V 2 bases short and J 1 base short, with 8 bases between. Germline loops: CDR1 MNHEY, CDR2 SMNVEV (reference sequence). The CDR3 totals 15 residues. CDR3 in amino acids: CASSLPGQNTGELFF. As DNA, the CDR3 is TGTGCCAGCAGTTTACCGGGACAGAACACCGGGGAGCTGTTTTTT.

The rearrangement links TRBV2 to TRBJ1-1, with D uncertain. Germline-derived CDR1 and CDR2 are SNHLY and FYNNEI. This CDR3 comprises 13 residues. V gave up 8 bases and J gave up 1 base, with 11 bases separating them. The CDR3 DNA is TGTGCCAGCCTCCTTGACTCGAACACTGAAGCTTTCTTT. Translation: CASLLDSNTEAFF.

The CDR3 nucleotides read TGTGCTAGTGGTTTGGTACTAATTCAGGGGTTCCCCTACGAGCAGTACTTC. Amino acid sequence: CASGLVLIQGFPYEQYF. The chain couples TRBV12-5 to TRBJ2-7; D may be TRBD1 (6 bases). The germline V and J ends were trimmed by 0 bases and 2 bases, with 17 bases remaining between them. The CDR3 runs 17 residues. Germline lookup yields CDR1 LGHNT and CDR2 FRNRAP.

The genes are TRBV5-1 and TRBJ1-1, with D hard to call. This CDR3 spans 14 amino acids. Germline CDR1 is SGHRS and CDR2 is YFSETQ. Between the trimmed V and J ends, which lost 0 bases and 4 bases, there was a span of 10 bases. CDR3 loop: CASSLVGRITEAFF. Here the CDR3 DNA reads TGCGCCAGCAGCTTGGTTGGGAGGATCACTGAAGCTTTCTTT.

This chain connects TRBV10-2 to TRBJ2-3; 7 nucleotides match TRBD2. Trimming removed 7 bases from V and 2 bases from J; junction bases left unmatched: 9. The CDR3 extends over 15 amino acids. Per the germline V gene, CDR1 is WSHSY and CDR2 is SAAADI. CDR3: CASTGWSGTTDTQYF. The CDR3 DNA reads TGCGCCAGCACCGGATGGAGCGGGACCACAGATACGCAGTATTTT.

The chain employs TRBV20-1 and TRBJ1-2, with TRBD1 matching 9 bases. In germline, CDR1 is DFQATT, CDR2 SNEGSKA (reference sequence). CDR3 length: 11 residues. Here the CDR3 DNA reads TGCAGCCCACAGGGGGCTGGTGGCTACACCTTC. Translation: CSPQGAGGYTF.

V and J are TRBV6-6 and TRBJ1-5, with D unresolved. V was trimmed by 0 bases and J by 3 bases, leaving 3 bases between them. Germline CDR1 and CDR2: MNHNY and SVGAGI (reference sequence). There are 13 residues in the CDR3. CDR3 sequence (DNA): TGTGCCAGCAGTTACTCCCACAATCAGCCCCAGCATTTT. It is translated as CASSYSHNQPQHF.

The chain employs TRBV18 and TRBJ1-2, with 7 bases lining up with TRBD1. Trimming at V came to 6 bases and at J to 5 bases, leaving 6 bases not matched to a gene. The CDR3 contains 13 residues. The V gene's germline CDR1 is KGHSH and CDR2 LQKENI. The CDR3 loop is CASSQDRIYGYTF. DNA of the CDR3: TGTGCCAGCTCCCAGGACAGGATTTATGGCTACACCTTC.

This CDR3 is CASSQGWGKSSYEQYF. In nucleotides, the CDR3 is TGTGCCAGCAGCCAGGGGTGGGGGAAAAGCTCCTACGAGCAGTACTTC. This chain links TRBV7-9 with TRBJ2-7; perhaps TRBD1 as D (6 bases). Germline values: CDR1 SEHNR, CDR2 FQNEAQ (reference sequence). The CDR3 is 16 amino acids. V was pared by 5 bases and J by 0 bases, with 17 bases between.

The chain is built from TRBV10-3 and TRBJ2-7; D may be TRBD1 (6 bases). Deletions cut 3 bases from V and 5 bases from J, with 11 bases between. Germline V lookup: CDR1 ENHRY, CDR2 SYGVKD. The CDR3 length is 13 residues. CDR3 DNA sequence: TGTGCCATCAGTGACAGGGGCGTAGACGAGCAGTACGTC. It specifies CAISDRGVDEQYV.

The V and J genes are TRBV4-1 and TRBJ2-7, with a weak D call TRBD2 (5 bases). The V gene's germline CDR1 is MGHRA and CDR2 YSYEKL. CDR3 length equals 13 residues. Trimming removed 1 base at V and 4 bases at J, with 8 bases between. The CDR3 coding sequence is TGCGCCAGCAGCCAAGGGACTGGTTACGAGCAGTACGTC. Protein sequence: CASSQGTGYEQYV.

The chain links TRBV27 to TRBJ2-7, with D maybe TRBD1 (5 bases). Germline assignment: CDR1 MNHEY and CDR2 SMNVEV (reference sequence). The CDR3 spans 16 residues. Trimming cost V 0 bases and J 2 bases, with 14 bases left between them. CDR3 amino acids: CASSLSSRQSPYEQYF. CDR3 in DNA: TGTGCCAGCAGTTTATCGAGTAGACAGAGCCCCTACGAGCAGTACTTC.

This chain joins TRBV2 and TRBJ2-5; 10 bases are a match to TRBD2. The trim removed 6 bases at V and 1 base at J, leaving 11 bases unmatched. Germline-derived CDR1 and CDR2 are SNHLY and FYNNEI. The CDR3 has 17 residues. CDR3 sequence: CASRAPGLAKSQETQYF. Here the CDR3 DNA reads TGTGCCAGCAGGGCGCCGGGACTAGCGAAATCCCAAGAGACCCAGTACTTC.

The rearrangement links TRBV7-3 to TRBJ1-2; 9 nucleotides align to TRBD1. The trim removed 5 bases at V and 2 bases at J, leaving 6 bases unmatched. From germline, CDR1 is SGHTA and CDR2 FQGTGA. The CDR3 is 15 amino acids. The chain's CDR3 is CASSEGQGDNYGYTF. CDR3 sequence (DNA): TGTGCCAGCAGCGAGGGACAGGGAGACAACTATGGCTACACCTTC.

This clone was seen a handful of times. The V call is TRBV6-1, the J call TRBJ1-1; D gene uncertain. CDR1 is MNHNS and CDR2 is SASEGT in the germline V gene. This CDR3 region has 11 residues. V was clipped by 7 bases and J by 3 bases, with 6 bases between them. The CDR3 spells CASMEDTEAFF. The CDR3, as DNA: TGTGCCAGCATGGAGGACACTGAAGCTTTCTTT.